This T cell receptor beta chain was identified in a study of T cells in Graves' hyperthyroidism and ophthalmopathy. Overall study findings and caveats: In blood, most of the thyroid clonotypes expanded above 0.001 were also present. Model predictions of ophthalmopathy came a median about six months before onset.

CDR3 length: 14 residues. The V gene's germline CDR1 is SGHVS and CDR2 FQNEAQ. V lost 5 bases and J lost 3, with 13 bases in between. In its sample, this clonotype was seen many times. Its antigen is still unknown. TCR beta CDR3 regions were amplified from RNA transcripts. HTBI primers were used for first-round RT-PCR of the TCR CDR3. TCRdb processed the multiplex PCR reads anew with MiXCR; each CDR3 protein has one entry. This table has hundreds of thousands of distinct CDR3 sequences, roughly 14% appearing once. The chain uses TRBV7-8 and TRBJ1-1, with D possibly being TRBD1 (5 bases). Material: blood. The sequence was collected from a man between 18 and 35 years old with Graves' ophthalmopathy. The CDR3: CASSPGTADTEAFF. The CDR3 nucleotides are TGTGCCAGCAGCCCAGGGACGGCAGACACTGAAGCTTTCTTT.